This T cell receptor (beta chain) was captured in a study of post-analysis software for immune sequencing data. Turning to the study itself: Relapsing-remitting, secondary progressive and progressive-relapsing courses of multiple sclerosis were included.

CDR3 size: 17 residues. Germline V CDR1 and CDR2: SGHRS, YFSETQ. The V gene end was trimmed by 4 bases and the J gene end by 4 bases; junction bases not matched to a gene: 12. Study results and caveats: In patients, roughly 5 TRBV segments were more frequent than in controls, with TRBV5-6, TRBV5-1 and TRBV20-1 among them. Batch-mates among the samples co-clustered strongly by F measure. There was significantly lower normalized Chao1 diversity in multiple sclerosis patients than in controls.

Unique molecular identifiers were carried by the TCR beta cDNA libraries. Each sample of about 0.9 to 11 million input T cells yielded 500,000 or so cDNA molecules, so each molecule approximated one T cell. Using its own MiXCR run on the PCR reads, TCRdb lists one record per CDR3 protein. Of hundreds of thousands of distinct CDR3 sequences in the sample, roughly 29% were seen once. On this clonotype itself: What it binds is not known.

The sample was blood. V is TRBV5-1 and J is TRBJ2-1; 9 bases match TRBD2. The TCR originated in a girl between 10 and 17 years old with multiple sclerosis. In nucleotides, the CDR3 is TGCGCCAGCAGCCCGGCGGTGCGGGGGGGCCCTTACAATGAGCAGTTCTTC. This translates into CASSPAVRGGPYNEQFF.